Reported below is one T cell receptor beta chain. Here immunoSEQ multiplex PCR was the method, and the copy in TCRdb shows in-frame clones only, minus some. The repertoire holds approximately 220,000 clones, with around 81% as singletons. This entry belongs to a study of blood T cell repertoires in COVID-19. Study-level information: Researchers got acute and convalescent COVID-19 samples from the United States, Italy and Spain.

V dropped 0 bases and J dropped 4 bases, with 8 bases sitting between them. The CDR3 sequence is 14 residues long. Germline CDR1 SEHNR, CDR2 FQNEAQ (reference sequence). Participants reported their clinical history, and cohort assignment relied on those reports. This TCR derives from a woman aged 40 to 49 with acute COVID-19. This sequence joins TRBV7-9 and TRBJ2-3, with D unresolved. The source material was PBMCs or T cells enriched from blood (not recorded which). The CDR3 DNA reads as TGTGCCAGCAGCTTAGCCATTCGCGCAGATACGCAGTATTTT. Protein: CASSLAIRADTQYF. Supplemented by reference TRBV7-9 and TRBJ2-3, the full variable domain reads DTGVSQNPRHKITKRGQNVTFRCDPISEHNRLYWYRQTLGQGPEFLTYFQNEAQLEKSRLLSDRFSAERPKGSFSTLEIQRTEQGDSAMYLCASSLAIRADTQYFGPGTRLTVL.